This T cell receptor beta chain was captured by sequencing in a study of cytomegalovirus exposure and HLA in healthy donors. Healthy donors of bone marrow made up the group. The PCR contained 60 Vbeta and 13 Jbeta primers. Some clones are missing from TCRdb's copy, which holds only in-frame ones; the method was immunoSEQ multiplex PCR. The table has 100,000 to 150,000 clones, roughly 80% seen once. The receptor was derived from a woman aged 55-69 years in good health and CMV-seronegative. Sequenced material: PBMCs.

This chain's CDR3 is CASSLSAGEYNEQFF. CDR3 nucleotide sequence: TGTGCCAGCAGTTTATCCGCGGGAGAATACAATGAGCAGTTCTTC. The V gene is TRBV27, the J gene TRBJ2-1; 7 bases match TRBD2. The CDR3 length is 15 residues. V dropped 0 bases and J dropped 4; count of bases not matched to a gene: 3. Per germline, CDR1 MNHEY and CDR2 SMNVEV (reference sequence).